The 22 T cell receptor beta chains below all came from one sample that was sequenced in a study of regulatory dendritic cells for organ transplantation. Here immunoSEQ multiplex PCR was the method, and the copy in TCRdb shows in-frame clones only, minus some. The table has 8,000 or so clones, 65% to 70% seen once. Antigens for these TCRs are unknown. Sorted T cells were CFSE-labeled and cultured less than 6 days with allogeneic regulatory or mature dendritic cells at 1:10. The sequencing sample was made of memory CD4+ T cells from blood cultured with dendritic cells. As to subset: CD45RO+ memory T cells. These receptors came from a human donor in good health.

The chain recombines TRBV6-1 with TRBJ1-4; D uncertain. The V gene lost 5 bases and the J gene lost 2 bases, with 9 bases spanning the gap. The germline V gene encodes CDR1 MNHNS and CDR2 SASEGT. This CDR3 has 14 amino acids. The CDR3 loop reads CASSLQFTNEKLFF. DNA of the CDR3: TGTGCCAGCAGTTTACAGTTTACTAATGAAAAACTGTTTTTT.

A few counts support this clone. The genes are TRBV2 and TRBJ2-5; 8 bases are shared with TRBD2. The V gene end was trimmed by 1 base and the J gene end by 4 bases; junction bases not matched to a gene: 11. Germline CDR1 is SNHLY and CDR2 is FYNNEI. CDR3 length equals 17 residues. The CDR3 sequence is CASSEELGTRIGETQYF. The CDR3 coding sequence is TGTGCCAGCAGTGAAGAGCTTGGGACTAGAATTGGAGAGACCCAGTACTTC.

The chain uses TRBV11-3 and TRBJ2-1; a weak D match, TRBD1 (6 bases). This CDR3 has 15 residues. CDR1 and CDR2 from the germline V gene are SGHNT and YENEEA. Trimming took off 5 bases at V and 1 base at J, with 12 bases between the two ends. CDR3 DNA: TGTGCCAGCAGCCCGCCAGGGGCATCCTACAATGAGCAGTTCTTC. Residues: CASSPPGASYNEQFF.

This chain joins TRBV7-9 and TRBJ2-5; the match to TRBD2 covers 10 bases. The CDR3 has 16 amino acids. J gave up 1 base and V 4 bases, and 6 bases lay outside the gene matches. Per the germline V gene, CDR1 is SEHNR and CDR2 is FQNEAQ (reference sequence). The CDR3 sequence: CASSSPGLATQETQYF. The CDR3 nucleotides are TGTGCCAGCAGCTCGCCGGGACTAGCGACCCAAGAGACCCAGTACTTC.

The chain carries TRBV11-3 and TRBJ1-1; TRBD1 agrees at 8 bases. Per the germline V gene, CDR1 is SGHNT and CDR2 is YENEEA. V lost 6 bases to trimming and J lost 3 bases; unmatched junction nucleotides: 6. The CDR3 covers 14 residues. This CDR3 is CASRSRQGYTEAFF. The CDR3 DNA is TGTGCCAGCAGATCCAGACAGGGGTACACTGAAGCTTTCTTT.

V gene TRBV6-5 combines with J gene TRBJ1-4; D perhaps matches TRBD1 (5 bases). The length of the CDR3 is 14 residues. With 5 bases removed from V and 6 bases from J, the gap between germline ends came to 13 bases. The germline V gene has CDR1 MNHEY and CDR2 SVGAGI. Here the CDR3 reads CASSPSSRDEKLFF. In DNA, the CDR3 is TGTGCCAGCAGTCCCTCCTCCAGGGATGAAAAACTGTTTTTT.

The rearrangement uses TRBV2 and TRBJ2-1; 14 positions agree with TRBD2. This CDR3 is 16 amino acids long. The germline CDR1 and CDR2 sequences are SNHLY and FYNNEI. Germline trimming cut 4 bases from V and 1 base from J; bases unmatched to any gene: 0. This CDR3 reads CASSGLAGGSYNEQFF. CDR3 coding DNA: TGTGCCAGCAGTGGACTAGCGGGGGGGTCCTACAATGAGCAGTTCTTC.

This chain links TRBV7-9 with TRBJ1-4; D unclear. CDR1 and CDR2 (germline): SEHNR, FQNEAQ (reference sequence). The CDR3 loop spans 15 amino acids. V dropped 1 base and J dropped 0 bases, with 6 bases sitting between them. The CDR3 loop reads CASSLGDATNEKLFF. The CDR3 DNA sequence: TGTGCCAGCAGCTTAGGAGATGCAACTAATGAAAAACTGTTTTTT.

CDR3 nucleotides: TGTGCCAGCAGCCAAGAAGGGACTAGCGGGGGGAGCACAGATACGCAGTATTTT. Its protein product is CASSQEGTSGGSTDTQYF. The chain couples TRBV4-2 to TRBJ2-3; TRBD2 matches 15 bases. J was trimmed by 0 bases and V by 0 bases; bases with no gene match: 1. This CDR3 is built from 18 residues. CDR1 is LGHNA and CDR2 is YNFKEQ in the germline V gene.

The V call is TRBV6-5, the J call TRBJ2-7; D is perhaps TRBD2 (5 bases). CDR3 length: 15 amino acids. With 6 bases removed from V and 0 bases from J, the gap between germline ends came to 15 bases. Germline V gene data show CDR1 as MNHEY and CDR2 as SVGAGI. The CDR3 nucleotides read TGTGCCAGCAGACGCTCCTTGACTACCTCCTACGAGCAGTACTTC. This codes for CASRRSLTTSYEQYF.

This rearrangement joins TRBV4-1 to TRBJ2-3; 12 bases map to TRBD2. V trimming: 0 bases; J trimming: 6 bases; junction bases outside the gene matches: 19. The V gene's germline CDR1 is MGHRA and CDR2 YSYEKL. The CDR3 totals 21 residues. The DNA for the CDR3 is TGCGCCAGCAGCCAAGATAGTTCTACGTGGGGGCTAGCGGGGGGGCGGGATACGCAGTATTTT. Translated: CASSQDSSTWGLAGGRDTQYF.

V gene TRBV18 combines with J gene TRBJ1-2; a weak D match, TRBD1 (5 bases). The CDR3 extends over 16 amino acids. The germline V gene has CDR1 KGHSH and CDR2 LQKENI. V was trimmed by 0 bases and J by 5 bases, leaving 16 bases between them. The CDR3 region is CASSPPWGLQLYGYTF. The CDR3 nucleotides read TGTGCCAGCTCACCACCCTGGGGCCTACAGTTATATGGCTACACCTTC.

This clone was observed once. A junction end diverges from the germline sequence, so it may reflect a read error. This chain uses TRBV6-1 with TRBJ2-7, with a tentative D call TRBD1 (5 bases). This CDR3 spans 15 amino acids. CDR1 and CDR2 from the germline V gene are MNHNS and SASEGT. DNA for the CDR3: TGTGCCAGCAGGGAAGCCAAGACAGAGTTCTACGAGCAGTACTTC. Residues: CASREAKTEFYEQYF.

This sequence joins TRBV29-1 and TRBJ1-2; D might be TRBD1 (5 bases). CDR3 length equals 12 residues. V was pared by 6 bases and J by 8 bases, with 16 bases between. CDR1 is SQVTM, CDR2 ANQGSEA, per germline. CDR3 sequence reads: CSVGVSPGGYTF. DNA for the CDR3: TGCAGCGTAGGGGTGAGCCCTGGAGGCTACACCTTC.

This chain joins TRBV4-3 and TRBJ2-5; possible D gene TRBD2, 7 bases. This CDR3 is 15 amino acids long. Per the germline V gene, CDR1 is LGHNA and CDR2 is YSLEER. Deletions cut 4 bases from V and 5 bases from J, with 17 bases between. CDR3 residues: CASSRGAAGEETQYF. In DNA form, the CDR3 reads TGCGCCAGCAGCCGGGGGGCGGCGGGGGAGGAGACCCAGTACTTC.

The V gene is TRBV11-2, the J gene TRBJ2-1; 7 nucleotides agree with TRBD2. Trimming removed 2 bases from V and 3 bases from J; junction bases left unmatched: 4. In germline, CDR1 is SGHAT, CDR2 FQNNGV. The CDR3 extends over 15 amino acids. The CDR3 DNA follows: TGTGCCAGCAGCTTACTAGCGGACCTCTACAATGAGCAGTTCTTC. Its protein is CASSLLADLYNEQFF. Variable domain in full (rest from reference TRBV11-2 and TRBJ2-1): EAGVAQSPRYKIIEKRQSVAFWCNPISGHATLYWYQQILGQGPKLLIQFQNNGVVDDSQLPKDRFSAERLKGVDSTLKIQPAKLEDSAVYLCASSLLADLYNEQFFGPGTRLTVL.

The chain employs TRBV5-1 and TRBJ1-2, with D uncertain. Trimming left V 4 bases short and J 4 bases short, with 11 bases between. This CDR3 has 13 amino acids. Germline V gene lookup returns CDR1 SGHRS and CDR2 YFSETQ. The CDR3 here is CASSTESTYGYTF. The CDR3 coding sequence is TGCGCCAGCAGCACCGAGTCCACCTATGGCTACACCTTC.

The chain couples TRBV5-1 to TRBJ1-4, with 8 bases fitting TRBD1. The V gene end was trimmed by 4 bases and the J gene end by 6 bases; junction bases not matched to a gene: 11. CDR1 SGHRS and CDR2 YFSETQ come from the germline V gene. This CDR3 comprises 16 residues. The DNA for the CDR3 is TGCGCCAGCAGCCCAAAAGGCGGGACAGGTGATGAAAAACTGTTTTTT. This sequence encodes CASSPKGGTGDEKLFF.

This clone was counted only a few times. The genes are TRBV18 and TRBJ2-3; possible D gene TRBD2, 6 bases. This CDR3 is 16 amino acids long. With 3 bases removed from V and 2 bases from J, the gap between germline ends came to 15 bases. CDR1 is KGHSH, CDR2 LQKENI, per germline. The CDR3 DNA follows: TGTGCCAGCTCACCCCCGAGGAGGGGCGACACAGATACGCAGTATTTT. It specifies CASSPPRRGDTDTQYF.

This clone was picked up one time. The V gene is TRBV11-2, the J gene TRBJ2-5; a weak D match, TRBD2 (6 bases). With 5 bases removed from V and 1 base from J, the gap between germline ends came to 8 bases. CDR3 length equals 13 residues. Germline-derived CDR1 and CDR2 are SGHAT and FQNNGV. The CDR3 nucleotides are TGTGCCAGCAGCACCGGGGGCCAAGAGACCCAGTACTTC. This codes for CASSTGGQETQYF.

This clone was counted only a few times. The J gene is TRBJ2-7, the V gene TRBV7-2, with D perhaps matching TRBD1 (6 bases). The CDR3 extends over 15 amino acids. V lost 1 base, J lost 0 bases, and 10 bases lay in between. Germline lookup yields CDR1 SGHTA and CDR2 FQGNSA. CDR3 amino acids: CASSLVWTASYEQYF. CDR3 bases: TGTGCCAGCAGCTTAGTTTGGACAGCCTCCTACGAGCAGTACTTC.

Regarding this clone: Germline and junction disagree at one end, which may indicate a read error. Additional DNA sequences in this sample encode the identical CDR3. The rearrangement links TRBV15 to TRBJ2-7; a weak D match, TRBD2 (5 bases). This CDR3 contains 15 residues. The germline gives CDR1 LNHNV, CDR2 YYDKDF (reference sequence). For the CDR3, the DNA is TGCGCCACCAGCAGAGATCTTGTTAGCGCCTACGAGCAGTACTTC. Translating gives CATSRDLVSAYEQYF.